These T cell receptor beta chains were read from a single sample in a study of T cells in Graves' hyperthyroidism and ophthalmopathy. Each CDR3 protein gets one entry after TCRdb re-called the multiplex PCR reads with MiXCR. Among roughly 500,000 distinct CDR3 sequences listed, about half were seen once. The sequencing sample was made of peripheral blood or thyroid tissue (not recorded which). The source is an adult woman with Graves' disease, either hyperthyroidism or ophthalmopathy (not recorded which). Both conserved end residues are part of each CDR3. The D gene is left open where the match is weak. The size entry is marked missing in some rows and otherwise reads once, few, many or a size class.

J | V | D | size | DNA | CDR3
TRBJ1-6 | TRBV7-9 | NA | NA | TGTGCCAGCAGCTTGGGCTCGGGACCTAATTCACCCCTCCACTTT | CASSLGSGPNSPLHF
TRBJ1-2 | TRBV9 | TRBD1 | once | TGTGCCAGCAGCGCTGGGAGACAGGGGGACTATGGCTACACCTTC | CASSAGRQGDYGYTF
TRBJ1-5 | TRBV10-3 | TRBD1 | NA | TGTGCCGTGGGGGCGGGACAGGAACACAATCAGCCCCAGCATTTT | CAVGAGQEHNQPQHF
TRBJ1-4 | TRBV7-9 | TRBD1 | NA | TGTGCCAGCAGCTTAGAGGGACAGTATTATAATGAAAAACTGTTTTTT | CASSLEGQYYNEKLFF
TRBJ1-1 | TRBV5-1 | TRBD1 | NA | TGCGCCAGCAGCATAGCGGGACAGGGGAACACTGAAGCTTTCTTT | CASSIAGQGNTEAFF
TRBJ2-2 | TRBV5-4 | TRBD2 | many | TGTGCCAGCAGCTTGGACCTAGCGGGAGATGGGGAGCTGTTTTTT | CASSLDLAGDGELFF
TRBJ2-7 | TRBV13 | TRBD2 | many | TGTGCCAGCAGCTTAGGGCGGGAGAATCTCTACGAGCAGTACTTC | CASSLGRENLYEQYF
TRBJ1-1 | TRBV15 | NA | NA | TGTGCCACCAGCAGAGAACCAGGGGATAACACTGAAGCTTTCTTT | CATSREPGDNTEAFF
TRBJ2-1 | TRBV15 | NA | NA | TGTGCCACCAGCAGAGGCCAGGGCAATGAGCAGTTCTTC | CATSRGQGNEQFF
TRBJ2-6 | TRBV5-1 | TRBD2 | many | TGCGCCAGCAGCTTGGAGGGGACTAGCGGAGGTCTTGGCTCTGGGGCCAACGTCCTGACTTTC | CASSLEGTSGGLGSGANVLTF
TRBJ1-3 | TRBV7-8 | TRBD1 | NA | TGTGCCAGCAGCACCCACAGGGGGCGGAACACCATATATTTT | CASSTHRGRNTIYF
TRBJ1-1 | TRBV5-6 | NA | many | TGTGCCAGCAGCTCTATACGGGGTCCTGAAGCTTTCTTT | CASSSIRGPEAFF
TRBJ1-6 | TRBV11-1 | NA | once | TGTGCCAGCAGCTTAGAGGACAGCGTCGTTTCACCCCTCCACTTT | CASSLEDSVVSPLHF
TRBJ2-6 | TRBV20-1 | NA | many | TGCAGTGCTCACGATAACAGGGCTGGGGCCAACGTCCTGACTTTC | CSAHDNRAGANVLTF
TRBJ2-7 | TRBV29-1 | NA | NA | TGCAACGTTGCTCAGGGAGGCACCTACGAGCAGTACTTC | CNVAQGGTYEQYF
TRBJ2-2 | TRBV2 | NA | many | TGTGCCAGCATTTGGGGGCAGAACACCGGGGAGCTGTTTTTT | CASIWGQNTGELFF
TRBJ1-3 | TRBV7-9 | NA | few | TGTGCCATATGGACGGCTGGGGGAAACACCATATATTTT | CAIWTAGGNTIYF
TRBJ1-2 | TRBV11-2 | NA | NA | TGTGCCAGCAGCTTCTCAGATATCTATGGCTACACCTTC | CASSFSDIYGYTF
TRBJ1-2 | TRBV11-2 | NA | once | TGTGCCAGCAGCTTAGTATCGGGGGTAGCTAACTATGGCTACACCTTC | CASSLVSGVANYGYTF
TRBJ2-2 | TRBV12-3/TRBV12-4 | NA | many | TGTGCCAGCAGTTTTATAGTAACCGGGGAGCTGTTTTTT | CASSFIVTGELFF
TRBJ2-7 | TRBV10-3 | NA | many | TGTGCCATCAGCAACGGGGACCGAGGTTACGGGGAGCAGTACTTC | CAISNGDRGYGEQYF
TRBJ1-3 | TRBV9 | NA | NA | TGTGCCAGCAGCGTAGCTCAGGGTTCCCCCTCTGGAAACACCATATATTTT | CASSVAQGSPSGNTIYF
TRBJ2-5 | TRBV10-3 | NA | NA | TGTGCCATTGGGGGCCAAGAGACCCAGTACTTC | CAIGGQETQYF
TRBJ1-1 | TRBV12-3/TRBV12-4 | NA | NA | TGTGCCATCCGTCCGGCGAACACTGAAGCTTTCTTT | CAIRPANTEAFF
TRBJ2-5 | TRBV7-8 | NA | few | TGTGCCAGCAGCCGTAGGGGCCAAGAGACCCAGTACTTC | CASSRRGQETQYF
TRBJ2-7 | TRBV15 | TRBD1 | NA | TGTGCCACCTCTGGGACAGGTCCCTCCTACGAGCAGTACTTC | CATSGTGPSYEQYF
TRBJ2-7 | TRBV4-1 | TRBD2 | NA | TGCGCCAGCAGCCTATCCAGCGGGGCCAGGAGCGAGCAGTACTTC | CASSLSSGARSEQYF
TRBJ2-3 | TRBV7-9 | NA | few | TGTGCCAGCAGCTTAAGGGCGGATACGCAGTATTTT | CASSLRADTQYF
TRBJ1-3 | TRBV7-9 | NA | NA | TGTGCCAGCAGACAGGGTAACTCTGGAAACACCATATATTTT | CASRQGNSGNTIYF
TRBJ2-7 | TRBV29-1 | NA | NA | TGCAGCTTACCGAACTCCTACGAGCAGTACTTC | CSLPNSYEQYF
TRBJ2-7 | TRBV10-3 | NA | NA | TGTGCCATCAAGGGGGATTTGTCCTACGAGCAGTACTTC | CAIKGDLSYEQYF
TRBJ1-5 | TRBV7-3 | TRBD1 | NA | TGCGCCAGCAGCCAAGAACCCGGGACAGGGAATTCACCCCAGCATTTT | CASSQEPGTGNSPQHF
TRBJ2-7 | TRBV9 | NA | many | TGTGCCAGCAGTCAGACTAGGGGTGGCGAGCAGTACTTC | CASSQTRGGEQYF
TRBJ1-1 | TRBV6-5 | NA | many | TGTGCCAGCAGTTCTTCTCGACCCCGGATGTACACTGAAGCTTTCTTT | CASSSSRPRMYTEAFF
TRBJ2-7 | TRBV28 | NA | few | TGTGCCAGCAGAACAGGACAAGCCTACGAGCAGTACTTC | CASRTGQAYEQYF
TRBJ2-2 | TRBV7-2 | NA | NA | TGTGCCAGCAGCCAGAAGACAGGGAACACCGGGGAGCTGTTTTTT | CASSQKTGNTGELFF
TRBJ1-3 | TRBV20-1 | TRBD1 | many | TGCAGTGCGCACAGGGGGTCCGGAAACACCATATATTTT | CSAHRGSGNTIYF
TRBJ2-7 | TRBV7-2 | TRBD1 | many | TGTGCCAGCAGCATAAGGACAGGGAGGAACGAGCAGTACTTC | CASSIRTGRNEQYF
TRBJ2-1 | TRBV19 | TRBD2 | NA | TGTGCCAGTAGCCCACCGGGACTAGCGGGATTAAGTGATGAGCAGTTCTTC | CASSPPGLAGLSDEQFF
TRBJ1-2 | TRBV28 | NA | few | TGTGCCAGCAGTCCCTCGCTGGTTAGGACGTATGGCTACACCTTC | CASSPSLVRTYGYTF
TRBJ1-6 | TRBV5-6 | TRBD1 | many | TGTGCCAGCAGCAGTCCCGGGACAGTTAATTCACCCCTCCACTTT | CASSSPGTVNSPLHF
TRBJ2-5 | TRBV7-2 | TRBD2 | few | TGTGCCAGCAGCCAGACGGGAGGTAGCGAGACCCAGTACTTC | CASSQTGGSETQYF
TRBJ2-7 | TRBV5-1 | TRBD1 | NA | TGCGCCAGCAGCGGAGGGACAGGGGGCACCGAGCAGTACTTC | CASSGGTGGTEQYF